This T cell receptor (beta chain) was obtained from a study of T cells after yellow fever vaccination. Regarding this clonotype: What it recognizes is unknown.

Overall study findings and caveats: A small share of clonotypes appeared in both CD4 and CD8 compartments. Primary-vaccination clones mostly resurfaced post-booster (about 95% CD4, around 88% CD8).

The CDR3 covers 20 residues. The V gene's germline CDR1 is MDHEN and CDR2 SYDVKM. Trimming took off 1 base at V and 0 bases at J, with 22 bases between the two ends. 5'RACE template switching produced TCR cDNA carrying a universal primer site and UMIs. Via MiXCR, TCRdb re-called the 5' RACE reads, giving one row per CDR3 protein. The sample carries hundreds of thousands of distinct CDR3 sequences, 9% to 15% recorded once. The input for sequencing was PBMCs, taken on the day of the yellow fever booster vaccination. The chain links TRBV28 to TRBJ2-1; either TRBD1 or TRBD2 may fit D (5 bases each). The TCR originated in a man aged 25 to 40 who received the YFV17D yellow fever vaccine. This CDR3 reads CASSLLGVRTGSFSYNEQFF. CDR3 DNA: TGTGCCAGCAGTTTATTAGGGGTCAGAACGGGAAGCTTCTCCTACAATGAGCAGTTCTTC.